Presented here are 2 T cell receptor beta chains from one specimen sequenced in a study of cytomegalovirus exposure and HLA in healthy donors. The PCR contained 60 Vbeta and 13 Jbeta primers. Some clones are missing from TCRdb's copy, which holds only in-frame ones; the method was immunoSEQ multiplex PCR. The sample gives more than 150,000 clones, 81% of which show up once; 1.3% is in the top ten. Sequencing input: PBMCs. Source of these receptors: a man aged 45-65 years in good health and CMV-seropositive.

The chain links TRBV6-5 to TRBJ2-7; D might be TRBD2 (5 bases). With 2 bases removed from V and 1 base from J, the gap between germline ends came to 9 bases. The CDR3 contains 14 residues. Per the germline V gene, CDR1 is MNHEY and CDR2 is SVGAGI. The CDR3 DNA reads TGTGCCAGCAGTTACATACGGGGTTCCTACGAGCAGTACTTC. This codes for CASSYIRGSYEQYF.

The chain is built from TRBV10-3 and TRBJ2-3; TRBD2 might be the D (7 bases). Trimming stripped 0 bases from V and 1 base from J, with 14 bases between. The CDR3 sequence is 17 residues long. Per the germline V gene, CDR1 is ENHRY and CDR2 is SYGVKD. The CDR3 spells CAISESTGGAGTDTQYF. CDR3 sequence (DNA): TGTGCCATCAGTGAGTCGACTGGGGGGGCCGGCACAGATACGCAGTATTTT.